This is a list of T cell receptor beta chains from one sample in a study of blood T cell repertoires in COVID-19. The protocol was immunoSEQ multiplex PCR, while the TCRdb copy is restricted to in-frame clones and leaves out a portion. The data contain about 220,000 clones, around 82% of them singletons. Sequencing used peripheral blood. All receptors derive from a woman aged 55 to 70 with acute or convalescent COVID-19. Each CDR3 is given with its conserved first and last residue. D genes are given only for firm matches.

d_gene	v_gene	j_gene	CDR3aa	CDR3nt
TRBD1	TRBV7-9	TRBJ2-7	CASRKVGQGFNEQYF	TGTGCCAGCAGGAAGGTAGGACAGGGTTTCAACGAGCAGTACTTC
.	TRBV12-3/TRBV12-4	TRBJ1-1	CASSPIGETEAFF	TGTGCCAGCAGCCCAATCGGGGAAACAGAAGCTTTCTTT
.	TRBV5-1	TRBJ1-2	CASSEQGDGIGYTF	TGCGCCAGCAGCGAACAGGGTGATGGAATTGGCTACACCTTC
TRBD1	TRBV7-2	TRBJ2-3	CASSLRGLGTDTQYF	TGTGCCAGCAGTTTAAGGGGGCTGGGCACAGATACGCAGTATTTT
.	TRBV9	TRBJ2-5	CASSTPTEDQETQYF	TGTGCCAGCAGCACTCCGACGGAGGACCAAGAGACCCAGTACTTC
.	TRBV12-3/TRBV12-4	TRBJ1-2	CASRAPRGGYTF	TGTGCCAGCAGGGCTCCCAGGGGTGGCTACACCTTC
.	TRBV5-1	TRBJ1-1	CASSLDGDETEAFF	TGCGCCAGCAGCTTGGACGGAGATGAAACTGAAGCTTTCTTT
TRBD2	TRBV20-1	TRBJ2-5	CSASIISGGETQYF	TGCAGTGCTAGTATAATTAGCGGGGGAGAGACCCAGTACTTC
.	TRBV3-1/TRBV3-2	TRBJ1-2	CASSQRQVLSGTNYGYTF	TGTGCCAGCAGCCAACGTCAGGTCCTCTCGGGAACTAACTATGGCTACACCTTC
TRBD1	TRBV6-5	TRBJ2-5	CASTPQGTQETQYF	TGTGCCAGCACCCCACAGGGGACCCAAGAGACCCAGTACTTC
.	TRBV12-3/TRBV12-4	TRBJ1-1	CASSSRTRAEAFF	TGTGCCAGCAGTTCTAGAACTAGGGCTGAAGCTTTCTTT
TRBD1	TRBV5-5	TRBJ2-1	CASSLIWDSTYNEQFF	TGTGCCAGCAGCTTGATTTGGGACAGCACCTACAATGAGCAGTTCTTC
.	TRBV10-2	TRBJ2-3	CASTLSILTDTQYF	TGCGCCAGCACTCTAAGCATCCTCACAGATACGCAGTATTTT
TRBD2	TRBV6-5	TRBJ2-7	CASREDSGGYEQYF	TGTGCCAGCCGGGAGGATAGCGGGGGCTACGAGCAGTACTTC
.	TRBV5-1	TRBJ1-2	CASSPQAFGATYGYTF	TGCGCCAGCAGCCCACAGGCTTTTGGGGCCACCTATGGCTACACCTTC
TRBD1	TRBV19	TRBJ1-2	CASSISGGIYYGYTF	TGTGCCAGTAGTATCTCAGGGGGCATATACTATGGCTACACCTTC
TRBD1	TRBV20-1	TRBJ1-3	CSASQGAGNTIYF	TGCAGTGCTAGTCAGGGGGCAGGAAACACCATATATTTT
.	TRBV18	TRBJ2-1	CASSPKGGSSYNEQFF	TGTGCCAGCTCACCAAAGGGGGGGAGCTCCTACAATGAGCAGTTCTTC
TRBD1	TRBV7-2	TRBJ1-2	CASRPGTANYGYTF	TGTGCCAGCAGACCGGGGACAGCGAACTATGGCTACACCTTC
TRBD2	TRBV18	TRBJ2-1	CASSPRLAGAYSYNEQFF	TGTGCCAGCTCACCAAGACTAGCGGGGGCTTACTCCTACAATGAGCAGTTCTTC
.	TRBV5-1	TRBJ2-1	CASRGEPYNEQFF	TGCGCCAGCCGGGGAGAACCCTACAATGAGCAGTTCTTC
.	TRBV27	TRBJ2-7	CASSPGTSYEQYF	TGTGCCAGCAGTCCAGGGACATCCTACGAGCAGTACTTC
TRBD1	TRBV9	TRBJ2-5	CASSVTGLETQYF	TGTGCCAGCAGCGTGACAGGGTTGGAGACCCAGTACTTC